The 16 T cell receptor beta chains below all came from one sample that was sequenced in a study of memory CD4+ T cells and cytomegalovirus serostatus (dated by TCRdb to 2018 to 2020). Single viable CD3+CD4+CD8-CD45RO+ cells were sorted as memory CD4+ T cells on a FACSAria II. Receptor amplification or capture employed the immunoSEQ multiplex PCR assay. Not all clones reach the TCRdb copy of this immuneACCESS table, which keeps in-frame sequences only. Checked studies attribute under half of the gap to unresolved V genes and leave the rest unexplained. In this sample the table shows 30,000 to 40,000 clones, over 65% of which occur a single time. Roughly 0.8% of the sample belongs to the ten largest clones. What was sequenced was memory CD4+ T cells from blood. Source of these receptors: an adult in good health and CMV-seronegative.

This CDR3 reads CASSPGTRVYNEQFF. The CDR3 nucleotides read TGTGCCAGCAGTCCCGGGACTAGGGTCTACAATGAGCAGTTCTTC. V usage is TRBV6-4 and J usage is TRBJ2-1; TRBD2 matches 8 bases. The germline CDR1 and CDR2 sequences are MRHNA and SNTAGT. V shed 5 bases and J 3 bases; nucleotides not matched to a gene: 6. This CDR3 region has 15 residues.

The chain joins TRBV12-5 to TRBJ1-1, with D unresolved. The CDR3 is 13 residues long. From germline, CDR1 is LGHNT and CDR2 FRNRAP. Deletions cut 2 bases from V and 4 bases from J, with 8 bases between. Here the CDR3 DNA reads TGTGCTAGTGGTTTGTCCGGGGTCACTGAAGCTTTCTTT. As protein: CASGLSGVTEAFF. The full variable domain, its missing parts supplied by reference TRBV12-5 and TRBJ1-1, is DARVTQTPRHKVTEMGQEVTMRCQPILGHNTVFWYRQTMMQGLELLAYFRNRAPLDDSGMPKDRFSAEMPDATLATLKIQPSEPRDSAVYFCASGLSGVTEAFFGQGTRLTVV.

This chain joins TRBV5-1 and TRBJ2-7; 8 bases are shared with TRBD2. This CDR3 has 14 residues. Germline V CDR1 and CDR2: SGHRS, YFSETQ. J was trimmed by 1 base and V by 2 bases; bases with no gene match: 2. The DNA of the CDR3 is TGCGCCAGCAGCTTTAGCGGGGAGTCCTACGAGCAGTACTTC. Translation: CASSFSGESYEQYF.

The J gene is TRBJ2-1, the V gene TRBV18; D is undetermined. The V end lost 8 bases, the J end lost 2 bases, and 19 bases lay between the germline ends. This CDR3 comprises 16 residues. Per germline, CDR1 KGHSH and CDR2 LQKENI. DNA of the CDR3: TGTGCCAGCACCATGGTTTTGGGGTCGACCTACAATGAGCAGTTCTTC. Residues: CASTMVLGSTYNEQFF.

The chain couples TRBV7-2 to TRBJ1-5; maybe TRBD1 (5 bases). The CDR3 runs 15 residues. Trimming removed 2 bases from V and 4 bases from J, with 12 bases in between. Per the germline V gene, CDR1 is SGHTA and CDR2 is FQGNSA. The chain's CDR3 is CASSLRFGGNQPQHF. The CDR3 bases are TGTGCCAGCAGCTTAAGGTTTGGGGGAAATCAGCCCCAGCATTTT.

This clone appeared once. The chain combines TRBV5-4 with TRBJ1-5; 11 nucleotides agree with TRBD1. Trimming removed 2 bases from V and 0 bases from J; junction bases left unmatched: 7. CDR3 length equals 18 residues. CDR1 and CDR2 (germline): SGHNT, YYREEE (reference sequence). Here the CDR3 reads CASSFRGQGGISNQPQHF. The CDR3 DNA sequence: TGTGCCAGCAGCTTTAGGGGACAGGGGGGCATTAGCAATCAGCCCCAGCATTTT.

This chain links TRBV10-3 with TRBJ2-3, with unresolved D. The germline CDR1 and CDR2 sequences are ENHRY and SYGVKD. V dropped 4 bases and J dropped 6 bases, with 11 bases sitting between them. The CDR3 has 13 amino acids. The CDR3 DNA reads as TGTGCCATCAGTGCGGGCCTTTGGGATACGCAGTATTTT. This translates into CAISAGLWDTQYF.

The chain employs TRBV11-1 and TRBJ1-1; D may be TRBD1 (5 bases). Per the germline V gene, CDR1 is SGHAT and CDR2 is FQDESV (reference sequence). CDR3 length equals 13 residues. The V and J ends lost 3 bases and 4 bases respectively, with 9 bases between them. The CDR3 sequence is CASSFQGTTEAFF. Written as DNA, the CDR3 is TGTGCCAGCAGCTTTCAAGGGACCACTGAAGCTTTCTTT.

The chain links TRBV19 to TRBJ2-7; 9 nucleotides agree with TRBD1. The CDR3 has 15 amino acids. The germline V gene has CDR1 LNHDA and CDR2 SQIVND (reference sequence). With 5 bases clipped from V and 4 bases from J, the junction kept 9 bases outside the gene matches. Written as DNA, the CDR3 is TGTGCCAGTAGTGCAGGGACAGGGAGAGGGTACGAGCAGTACTTC. It codes for CASSAGTGRGYEQYF.

This chain uses TRBV18 with TRBJ1-2; 9 positions match TRBD1. Germline V gives CDR1 KGHSH, CDR2 LQKENI. The V and J ends lost 1 base and 6 bases, in that order; junction bases with no gene match: 6. The CDR3 has 15 residues. DNA for the CDR3: TGTGCCAGCTCACCACTGCGGGACAGGGTCGATGGCTACACCTTC. Translated: CASSPLRDRVDGYTF. The complete variable domain, with remaining parts taken from reference TRBV18 and TRBJ1-2, reads NAGVMQNPRHLVRRRGQEARLRCSPMKGHSHVYWYRQLPEEGLKFMVYLQKENIIDESGMPKERFSAEFPKEGPSILRIQQVVRGDSAAYFCASSPLRDRVDGYTFGSGTRLTVV.

The chain combines TRBV7-9 with TRBJ1-2; TRBD1 agrees at 8 bases. The germline V gene encodes CDR1 SEHNR and CDR2 FQNEAQ (reference sequence). This CDR3 comprises 14 residues. The trim removed 5 bases at V and 7 bases at J, leaving 9 bases unmatched. DNA of the CDR3: TGTGCCAGCAGCCCTGGACAGGGAAGCGGTGGCTACACCTTC. This translates into CASSPGQGSGGYTF.

This chain connects TRBV7-9 to TRBJ2-3; 8 bases line up with TRBD1. This CDR3 contains 16 residues. The germline V gene has CDR1 SEHNR and CDR2 FQNEAQ (reference sequence). V was clipped by 4 bases and J by 1 base; unmatched bases: 7. The CDR3 here is CASSSRATGGTDTQYF. CDR3 DNA: TGTGCCAGCAGCTCCCGGGCGACAGGGGGCACAGATACGCAGTATTTT. Full variable domain (outside the CDR3, taken from reference TRBV7-9 and TRBJ2-3): DTGVSQNPRHKITKRGQNVTFRCDPISEHNRLYWYRQTLGQGPEFLTYFQNEAQLEKSRLLSDRFSAERPKGSFSTLEIQRTEQGDSAMYLCASSSRATGGTDTQYFGPGTRLTVL.

The gene calls are TRBV19 and TRBJ1-2, with TRBD1 matching over 8 bases. The trim removed 7 bases at V and 4 bases at J, leaving 8 bases unmatched. This CDR3 has 14 residues. Germline V lookup: CDR1 LNHDA, CDR2 SQIVND (reference sequence). CDR3 loop: CASTKDRDGYGYTF. CDR3 nucleotide sequence: TGTGCCAGTACCAAGGACAGGGACGGCTATGGCTACACCTTC.

The rearrangement links TRBV19 to TRBJ2-7, with D tentatively TRBD1 (6 bases). V shed 0 bases and J shed 2 bases, with 14 bases lying between them. CDR3 length equals 16 residues. The germline CDR1 and CDR2 sequences are LNHDA and SQIVND (reference sequence). This CDR3 is CASSIDGGPGPYEQYF. The DNA for the CDR3 is TGTGCCAGTAGTATAGATGGGGGCCCTGGGCCCTACGAGCAGTACTTC.

The chain combines TRBV7-9 with TRBJ1-4; D might be TRBD1 (5 bases). V was shortened by 3 bases and J by 5 bases, with 16 bases between the two germline ends. From germline, CDR1 is SEHNR and CDR2 FQNEAQ (reference sequence). This CDR3 region has 16 residues. CDR3 DNA: TGTGCCAGCAGCTTTGATAGGGGCTATTCGAATGAAAAACTGTTTTTT. It yields the protein CASSFDRGYSNEKLFF. Based on the CDR3 plus reference TRBV7-9 and TRBJ1-4, the full variable domain is DTGVSQNPRHKITKRGQNVTFRCDPISEHNRLYWYRQTLGQGPEFLTYFQNEAQLEKSRLLSDRFSAERPKGSFSTLEIQRTEQGDSAMYLCASSFDRGYSNEKLFFGSGTQLSVL.

The chain carries TRBV10-3 and TRBJ2-3; a possible D gene is TRBD1 (6 bases). The CDR3 runs 13 residues. V dropped 4 bases and J dropped 4 bases, with 9 bases sitting between them. Germline V lookup: CDR1 ENHRY, CDR2 SYGVKD. The CDR3: CAISGSGADTQYF. In DNA form, the CDR3 reads TGTGCCATCAGTGGATCAGGGGCAGATACGCAGTATTTT.